These 11 T cell receptor beta chains originate from one sample sequenced in a study of T cell responses to AZD1222 COVID-19 vaccine. The table came from immunoSEQ multiplex PCR; TCRdb's copy has only in-frame clones and leaves some out. This table holds about 100,000 clones, 93% found once. The sequencing used peripheral blood, collected on day 0 of AZD1222 vaccination. The receptor set was obtained from an adult in good health.

The genes are TRBV5-4 and TRBJ2-1, with D possibly TRBD1 on 5 matching bases. Trimming took 0 bases from V and 5 from J, leaving 15 bases between them. Looked up from germline, CDR1 is SGHNT and CDR2 is YYREEE (reference sequence). The CDR3 loop spans 16 amino acids. The CDR3 is CASSLGRVSGNNEQFF. CDR3 coding DNA: TGTGCCAGCAGCTTGGGCAGGGTCTCAGGGAACAATGAGCAGTTCTTC.

The chain is built from TRBV30 and TRBJ1-5; tentative D call: TRBD1 (6 bases). V lost 2 bases and J 0 bases, leaving 11 bases between the germline ends. This CDR3 region has 15 residues. Germline-derived CDR1 and CDR2 are GTSNPN and SVGIG (reference sequence). The CDR3 DNA reads as TGTGCCTGGAGTCAGGGGCCCCATAGCAATCAGCCCCAGCATTTT. It encodes CAWSQGPHSNQPQHF. Combining the CDR3 with reference TRBV30 and TRBJ1-5 gives the whole variable domain SQTIHQWPATLVQPVGSPLSLECTVEGTSNPNLYWYRQAAGRGLQLLFYSVGIGQISSEVPQNLSASRPQDRQFILSSKKLLLSDSGFYLCAWSQGPHSNQPQHFGDGTRLSIL.

Here the CDR3 reads CASSLDLSGGTGTYEQYF. DNA of the CDR3: TGTGCCAGCAGTTTAGATCTGAGTGGGGGGACCGGGACCTACGAGCAGTACTTC. V is TRBV28 and J is TRBJ2-7, with D possibly TRBD2 on 6 matching bases. The germline V gene has CDR1 MDHEN and CDR2 SYDVKM. The CDR3 is 18 amino acids. The V end was cut by 2 bases, the J end by 2 bases, with 22 bases between. Full variable domain (outside the CDR3, taken from reference TRBV28 and TRBJ2-7): DVKVTQSSRYLVKRTGEKVFLECVQDMDHENMFWYRQDPGLGLRLIYFSYDVKMKEKGDIPEGYSVSREKKERFSLILESASTNQTSMYLCASSLDLSGGTGTYEQYFGPGTRLTVT.

CDR3 residues: CSVHLGDVQYF. The DNA for the CDR3 is TGCAGCGTACACCTTGGCGACGTGCAGTACTTC. J is TRBJ2-7 and V is TRBV29-1; D is ambiguous. There are 11 residues in the CDR3. Germline assignment: CDR1 SQVTM and CDR2 ANQGSEA. Trimming cost V 6 bases and J 9 bases, with 15 bases left between them.

The chain links TRBV7-4 to TRBJ1-5; D remains unclear. V gave up 1 base and J gave up 7 bases, with 8 bases separating them. Looked up from germline, CDR1 is SGHVT and CDR2 is SQSDAQ. This CDR3 contains 13 residues. The CDR3: CASSLVREQPQHF. The CDR3 DNA reads as TGTGCCAGCAGCTTAGTGAGAGAACAGCCCCAGCATTTT.

This chain joins TRBV5-6 and TRBJ2-3, with 7 bases fitting TRBD2. The CDR3 length is 13 residues. Germline CDR1 reads SGHDT; CDR2 reads YYEEEE. The J segment lost 6 bases and the V segment lost 4 bases, leaving 5 bases of the junction unmatched. The CDR3 sequence is CASSAGAVDTQYF. CDR3 bases: TGTGCCAGCAGCGCGGGAGCCGTGGATACGCAGTATTTT.

The chain recombines TRBV7-2 with TRBJ2-7; 7 bases line up with TRBD2. Per germline, CDR1 SGHTA and CDR2 FQGNSA. The CDR3 has 13 residues. The V and J ends lost 11 bases and 3 bases, in that order; junction bases with no gene match: 10. CDR3 nucleotides: TGTGCCTCCCGGGCGGGAGCGGACTACGAGCAGTACTTC. Encoded protein: CASRAGADYEQYF.

The rearrangement uses TRBV28 and TRBJ2-2; D is uncertain. Germline V gene data show CDR1 as MDHEN and CDR2 as SYDVKM. The ends were cut back, 3 bases at V and 5 bases at J, with 1 base in the middle. The CDR3 is 11 amino acids. CDR3: CASSFTGELFF. CDR3 in DNA: TGTGCCAGCAGTTTTACCGGGGAGCTGTTTTTT.

J is TRBJ1-2 and V is TRBV2; D unresolved. Trimming removed 7 bases from V and 8 bases from J, with 17 bases in between. The CDR3 is made up of 13 amino acids. The germline V gene encodes CDR1 SNHLY and CDR2 FYNNEI. In nucleotides, the CDR3 is TGTGCCAGCACTGTTTCCCTTGGAGGAGGCTACACCTTC. The encoded protein is CASTVSLGGGYTF.

V and J are TRBV10-3 and TRBJ2-3; tentatively, D is TRBD2 (6 bases). Germline V gives CDR1 ENHRY, CDR2 SYGVKD. The V end lost 0 bases, the J end lost 3 bases, and 13 bases lay between the germline ends. The CDR3 extends over 16 amino acids. The CDR3 reads CAISESRGLGTDTQYF. CDR3 DNA sequence: TGTGCCATCAGTGAGTCGCGGGGCTTGGGGACAGATACGCAGTATTTT.

The CDR3 nucleotides read TGTGCCAGTAACCCGACAGGTCTGGGTGGCTACACCTTC. Amino acids: CASNPTGLGGYTF. The V gene is TRBV19, the J gene TRBJ1-2; D is perhaps TRBD1 (6 bases). The ends were cut back, 7 bases at V and 7 bases at J, with 16 bases in the middle. The germline CDR1 and CDR2 sequences are LNHDA and SQIVND (reference sequence). CDR3 length: 13 amino acids.